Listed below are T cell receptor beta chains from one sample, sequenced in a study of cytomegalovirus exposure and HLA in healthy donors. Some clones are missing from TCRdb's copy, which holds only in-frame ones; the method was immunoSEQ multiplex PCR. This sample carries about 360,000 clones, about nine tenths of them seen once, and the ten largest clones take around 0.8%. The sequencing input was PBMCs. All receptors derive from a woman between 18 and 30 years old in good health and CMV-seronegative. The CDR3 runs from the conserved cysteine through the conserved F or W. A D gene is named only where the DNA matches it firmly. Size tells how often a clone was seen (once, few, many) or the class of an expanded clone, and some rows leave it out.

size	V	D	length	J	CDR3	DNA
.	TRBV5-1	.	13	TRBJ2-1	CASSLPRVDEQFF	TGCGCCAGCAGCTTGCCCAGGGTTGATGAGCAGTTCTTC
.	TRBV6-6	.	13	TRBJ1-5	CATRTQGFQPQHF	TGTGCCACAAGGACGCAGGGATTTCAGCCCCAGCATTTT
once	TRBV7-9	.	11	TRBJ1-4	CASSPSEKLFF	TGTGCCAGCAGCCCCAGTGAAAAACTGTTTTTT
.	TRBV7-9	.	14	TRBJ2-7	CASSFAGIAYEQYF	TGTGCCAGCAGCTTTGCGGGAATCGCCTACGAGCAGTACTTC
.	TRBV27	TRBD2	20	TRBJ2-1	CASSRRGLAGGPHSYNEQFF	TGTGCCAGCAGCCGTCGTGGACTAGCGGGAGGGCCCCACTCCTACAATGAGCAGTTCTTC
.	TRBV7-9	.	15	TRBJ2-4	CASSPKRDSVNIQYF	TGTGCCAGCAGCCCGAAAAGGGACTCCGTAAACATTCAGTACTTC
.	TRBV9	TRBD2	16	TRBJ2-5	CASSAPSRGGVETQYF	TGTGCCAGCAGCGCCCCAAGCCGGGGGGGAGTAGAGACCCAGTACTTC
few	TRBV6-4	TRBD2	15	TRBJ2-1	CASSEELAGGNEQFF	TGTGCCAGCAGTGAGGAACTAGCGGGGGGCAATGAGCAGTTCTTC
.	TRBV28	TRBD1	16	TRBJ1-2	CASSFVDRGGYYGYTF	TGTGCCAGCAGTTTTGTCGACAGAGGGGGCTACTATGGCTACACCTTC
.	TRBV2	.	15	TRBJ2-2	CASSVGASNTGELFF	TGTGCCAGCAGTGTGGGGGCGAGCAACACCGGGGAGCTGTTTTTT
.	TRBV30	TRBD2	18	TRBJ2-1	CAWSHLKAGLAGVGEQFF	TGTGCCTGGAGCCATCTTAAGGCCGGACTAGCGGGAGTTGGTGAGCAGTTCTTC
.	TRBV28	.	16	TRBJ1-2	CASRSDMGPKNHGYTF	TGTGCCAGCAGGTCAGATATGGGGCCTAAAAACCATGGCTACACCTTC
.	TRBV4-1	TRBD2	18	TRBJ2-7	CASSHAPEGRVLSYEQYF	TGCGCCAGCAGCCATGCCCCCGAGGGGAGGGTTCTGTCCTACGAGCAGTACTTC
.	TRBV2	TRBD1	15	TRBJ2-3	CASTSPGQGPDTQYF	TGTGCCAGTACGTCGCCGGGACAGGGGCCAGATACGCAGTATTTT
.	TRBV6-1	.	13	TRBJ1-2	CASLVSANYGYTF	TGTGCCAGCCTTGTCTCCGCTAACTATGGCTACACCTTC
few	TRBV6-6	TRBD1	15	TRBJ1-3	CASSYQGAAGNTIYF	TGTGCCAGCAGTTACCAGGGGGCCGCTGGAAACACCATATATTTT
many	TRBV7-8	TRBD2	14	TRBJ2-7	CASSFLAGAYEQYF	TGTGCCAGCAGCTTTCTAGCGGGCGCCTACGAGCAGTACTTC
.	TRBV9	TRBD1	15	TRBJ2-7	CASSVTGTGGYEQYF	TGTGCCAGCAGCGTTACAGGGACAGGGGGGTACGAGCAGTACTTC
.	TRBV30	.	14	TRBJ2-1	CACQRRGLYNEQFF	TGTGCCTGCCAGAGGCGGGGGCTTTACAATGAGCAGTTCTTC
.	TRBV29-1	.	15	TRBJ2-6	CSVAKIGSGANVLTF	TGCAGCGTAGCCAAAATCGGCTCTGGGGCCAACGTCCTGACTTTC
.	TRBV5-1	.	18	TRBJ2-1	CASSGSGTARTSYNEQFF	TGCGCCAGCAGCGGATCCGGGACTGCACGAACATCCTACAATGAGCAGTTCTTC
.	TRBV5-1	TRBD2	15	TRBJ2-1	CASSLGTSAGNEQFF	TGCGCCAGCAGCCTTGGGACTAGCGCGGGAAATGAGCAGTTCTTC
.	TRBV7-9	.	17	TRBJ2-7	CASSPPGHYLPTYEQYF	TGTGCCAGCAGCCCACCGGGACACTACCTACCTACCTACGAGCAGTACTTC
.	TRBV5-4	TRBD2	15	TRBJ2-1	CASSVTSGYNNEQFF	TGTGCCAGCAGCGTTACTAGCGGGTATAACAATGAGCAGTTCTTC
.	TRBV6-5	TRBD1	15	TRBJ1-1	CASKRGQGRNTEAFF	TGTGCCAGCAAACGAGGACAGGGGAGGAACACTGAAGCTTTCTTT
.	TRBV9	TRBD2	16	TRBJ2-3	CATHPSGTRRTDTQYF	TGTGCCACCCACCCCAGCGGGACCCGGAGAACAGATACGCAGTATTTT
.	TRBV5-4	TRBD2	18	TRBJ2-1	CASSRTSGGYISYNEQFF	TGTGCCAGCAGCCGGACTAGCGGGGGATATATCTCCTACAATGAGCAGTTCTTC
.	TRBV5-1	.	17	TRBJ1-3	CASSLGLQGHSGNTIYF	TGCGCCAGCAGCTTGGGGTTACAGGGCCACTCTGGAAACACCATATATTTT
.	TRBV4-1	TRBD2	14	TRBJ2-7	CASSPVGLASEQYF	TGCGCCAGCAGCCCGGTGGGACTAGCGAGTGAGCAGTACTTC
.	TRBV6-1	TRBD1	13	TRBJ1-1	CASGTGSNTEAFF	TGTGCCAGCGGGACAGGGAGCAACACTGAAGCTTTCTTT
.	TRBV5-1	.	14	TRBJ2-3	CASSLSTRPDTQYF	TGCGCCAGCAGCCTCTCAACTAGGCCAGATACGCAGTATTTT
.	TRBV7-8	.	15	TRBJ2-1	CASINTGISYNEQFF	TGTGCCAGCATCAACACGGGGATCTCCTACAATGAGCAGTTCTTC
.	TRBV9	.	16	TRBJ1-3	CASSSRDIKAGNTIYF	TGTGCCAGCAGCTCCAGAGACATTAAGGCTGGAAACACCATATATTTT
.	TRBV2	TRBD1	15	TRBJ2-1	CASTTPDRGSYEQFF	TGTGCCAGCACTACCCCAGACAGGGGAAGCTATGAGCAGTTCTTC
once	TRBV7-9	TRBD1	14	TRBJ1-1	CASSLSHRGTEAFF	TGTGCCAGCAGCTTATCCCACAGGGGCACTGAAGCTTTCTTT
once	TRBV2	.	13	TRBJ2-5	CASRRTSQETQYF	TGTGCCAGCCGGCGGACTTCCCAAGAGACCCAGTACTTC
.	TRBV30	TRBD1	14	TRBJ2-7	CAWSPGTVSYEQYF	TGTGCCTGGAGCCCCGGGACAGTCTCCTACGAGCAGTACTTC
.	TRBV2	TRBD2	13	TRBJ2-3	CASKGAGALAQYF	TGTGCCAGCAAAGGAGCGGGGGCCCTTGCGCAGTATTTT
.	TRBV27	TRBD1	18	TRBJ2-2	CASSLWVGTGANTGELFF	TGTGCCAGCAGTTTATGGGTTGGGACAGGGGCGAACACCGGGGAGCTGTTTTTT
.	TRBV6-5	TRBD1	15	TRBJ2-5	CASRRHRDSQETQYF	TGTGCCAGCAGGCGCCATCGGGACAGCCAAGAGACCCAGTACTTC
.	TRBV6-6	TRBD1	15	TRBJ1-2	CASHPGGQINYGYTF	TGTGCCAGCCATCCAGGGGGACAGATTAACTATGGCTACACCTTC
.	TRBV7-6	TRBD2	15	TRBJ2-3	CASSSSGRHTDTQYF	TGTGCCAGCAGCTCTAGCGGGAGACATACAGATACGCAGTATTTT
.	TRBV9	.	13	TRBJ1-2	CASSGLLKVGYTF	TGTGCCAGCAGCGGTCTATTAAAAGTTGGCTACACCTTC
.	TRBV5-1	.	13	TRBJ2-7	CASGRTSSYEQYF	TGCGCCAGCGGACGGACAAGCTCCTACGAGCAGTACTTC
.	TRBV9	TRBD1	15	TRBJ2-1	CASSVAPDRDNEQFF	TGTGCCAGCAGCGTAGCCCCGGACAGGGACAATGAGCAGTTCTTC
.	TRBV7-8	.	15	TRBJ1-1	CASSPWTDSNTEAFF	TGTGCCAGCAGCCCCTGGACAGATTCAAACACTGAAGCTTTCTTT